Presented here are 7 T cell receptor beta chains from one specimen sequenced in a study of Ad26.COV2.S vaccination and SARS-CoV-2 variants. Treatment given: around 19 received Ad26.COV2.S at low or high dose, single or two shots; five or six received placebo; per-sample allocation not given. Each sample was drawn 63 days after the first injection (of vaccine or placebo). Sequencing was performed with immunoSEQ multiplex PCR; in TCRdb, only in-frame clones are kept and a portion is missing. The sample comprises fewer than 800,000 clones, 80% to 90% of which are singletons, and roughly 1.5% rests with the top ten. Sample: peripheral blood, taken in a trial of Ad26.COV2.S vaccine versus placebo. All receptors come from a person between 18 and 65 years old who received the Ad26.COV2.S COVID-19 vaccine or a placebo.

This chain uses TRBV21-1 with TRBJ1-6. TRBV21-1 is an annotated pseudogene. This CDR3 has 17 amino acids. The CDR3 protein is CASSPTLYKGNNSPLHF. The CDR3 DNA reads TGTGCCAGCAGCCCAACCCTTTACAAAGGGAATAATTCACCCCTCCACTTT.

This chain connects TRBV30 to TRBJ1-3, with 8 bases lining up with TRBD1. Germline lookup yields CDR1 GTSNPN and CDR2 SVGIG (reference sequence). This CDR3 is 13 amino acids long. J gave up 2 bases and V 4 bases, and 1 base lay outside the gene matches. CDR3 sequence reads: CAWTQGAGNTIYF. CDR3 DNA sequence: TGTGCCTGGACACAGGGGGCTGGAAACACCATATATTTT.

V gene TRBV29-1 combines with J gene TRBJ2-1; 9 nucleotides agree with TRBD2. There are 14 residues in the CDR3. Per germline, CDR1 SQVTM and CDR2 ANQGSEA. The ends lost 2 bases at V and 1 base at J; junction bases unmatched: 0. As DNA, the CDR3 is TGCAGCGTTGAACTAGCGGGGTCCTACAATGAGCAGTTCTTC. Translation: CSVELAGSYNEQFF.

V usage is TRBV5-6 and J usage is TRBJ1-5; D unclear. This CDR3 region has 13 residues. Germline CDR1 SGHDT, CDR2 YYEEEE. V was cut by 3 bases and J by 0 bases, with 4 bases left in between. The CDR3 reads CASSSHSNQPQHF. The CDR3 coding sequence is TGTGCCAGCAGCTCGCATAGCAATCAGCCCCAGCATTTT.

The chain uses TRBV7-2 and TRBJ2-3, with 12 bases that match TRBD2. Germline V gene lookup returns CDR1 SGHTA and CDR2 FQGNSA. Trimming cost V 5 bases and J 5 bases; bases outside gene matches: 8. The length of the CDR3 is 16 residues. Here the CDR3 DNA reads TGTGCCAGCAGCACCCGACTAGCGGGAGTGGTAGATACGCAGTATTTT. It codes for CASSTRLAGVVDTQYF.

The J gene is TRBJ2-7, the V gene TRBV6-5; 7 bases align to TRBD1. The CDR3 is 16 amino acids. With V trimmed by 4 bases and J by 1 base, 10 bases remained unmatched. Germline values: CDR1 MNHEY, CDR2 SVGAGI. CDR3 sequence reads: CASSSTGQFTSYEQYF. CDR3 DNA: TGTGCCAGCAGTTCGACGGGACAGTTCACGTCCTACGAGCAGTACTTC.

The V gene is TRBV7-6, the J gene TRBJ1-6; TRBD1 matches at 8 bases. CDR1 is SGHVS and CDR2 is FNYEAQ in the germline V gene. This CDR3 has 14 residues. The V gene end was trimmed by 2 bases and the J gene end by 9 bases; junction bases not matched to a gene: 3. CDR3 loop: CASSLNDRGSPLHF. In DNA form, the CDR3 reads TGTGCCAGCAGCTTAAACGACAGGGGTTCACCCCTCCACTTT.